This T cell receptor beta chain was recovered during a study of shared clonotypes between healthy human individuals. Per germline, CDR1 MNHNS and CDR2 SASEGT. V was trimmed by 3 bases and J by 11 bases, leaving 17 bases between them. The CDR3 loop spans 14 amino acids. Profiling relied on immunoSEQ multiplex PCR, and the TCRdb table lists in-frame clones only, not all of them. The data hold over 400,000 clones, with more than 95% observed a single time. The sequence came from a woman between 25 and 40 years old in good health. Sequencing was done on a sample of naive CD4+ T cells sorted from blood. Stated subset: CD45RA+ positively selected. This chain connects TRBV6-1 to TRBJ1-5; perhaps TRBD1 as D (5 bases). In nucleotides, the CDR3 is TGTGCCAGCAGTGATGGGGGACGACCCATGTCCCAGCATTTT. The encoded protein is CASSDGGRPMSQHF.